This TCR beta chain was documented in a study of CD8 T cells in ankylosing spondylitis. Overall study results and limits: Fewer than 10 highly homologous variants formed a TCR beta motif that appeared characteristic of ankylosing spondylitis blood.

This CDR3 has 16 amino acids. Trimming took off 0 bases at V and 0 bases at J, with 9 bases between the two ends. The germline gives CDR1 LGHNA, CDR2 YNFKEQ. This clonotype was seen at least ten times. Its antigen remains unknown. From the 5' RACE reads, TCRdb called clonotypes with MiXCR, one entry per CDR3 protein. This sample yields 750,000 to 850,000 distinct CDR3 sequences, of which approximately 12% are seen a single time; just over 0.5% belongs to the top ten. The chain is built from TRBV4-2 and TRBJ2-1; D gene uncertain. The sequence derives from a male donor with ankylosing spondylitis. Specimen: blood, either unsorted or a sorted T cell fraction (not recorded which). DNA of the CDR3: TGTGCCAGCAGCCAAGATCAGCCGAGCTCCTACAATGAGCAGTTCTTC. It translates to CASSQDQPSSYNEQFF.